The 10 T cell receptor beta chains listed next were all sequenced from one sample in a study of blood T cell repertoires in COVID-19 (dated by TCRdb to about 2020). The library relied on the immunoSEQ multiplex PCR assay. TCRdb holds this immuneACCESS table with in-frame rearrangements only. Some clones are missing; in checked studies, unresolved V genes explain under half, and the rest has no known cause. This sample lists some 200,000 clones; approximately 86% were detected once. Of the sample, around 0.93% is held by the ten largest clones. Sample: peripheral blood. The origin of the receptors is a man aged 55 to 70 with COVID-19, enrolled during active disease.

The chain has TRBV5-6 and TRBJ2-1; D is possibly TRBD2 (6 bases). CDR3 length: 15 amino acids. Germline loops: CDR1 SGHDT, CDR2 YYEEEE. Trimming removed 1 base at V and 6 bases at J, with 14 bases between. The CDR3 protein is CASSLFGGTTNEQFF. The CDR3 region has the DNA TGTGCCAGCAGCTTGTTCGGGGGTACTACCAATGAGCAGTTCTTC.

V gene TRBV30 combines with J gene TRBJ1-4; no reliable D call. CDR1 is GTSNPN, CDR2 SVGIG, per germline (reference sequence). This CDR3 is built from 14 residues. V was shortened by 1 base and J by 0 bases, with 6 bases between the two germline ends. The CDR3 coding sequence is TGTGCCTGGAGTGGAGTTGCAACTAATGAAAAACTGTTTTTT. Translation gives CAWSGVATNEKLFF.

This clone was seen once. A much larger clone lies one base from this, so it may be a read error. CDR3 loop: CASSLGAGGDNSPLHF. The CDR3 nucleotides read TGTGCCAGCAGCTTAGGAGCAGGGGGTGACAATTCACCCCTCCACTTT. The rearrangement links TRBV7-6 to TRBJ1-6, with 7 bases matching TRBD1. The ends lost 1 base at V and 7 bases at J; junction bases unmatched: 7. Per the germline V gene, CDR1 is SGHVS and CDR2 is FNYEAQ. This CDR3 contains 16 residues.

This clone came up a few times. The chain is built from TRBV7-3 and TRBJ1-1; the D gene is possibly TRBD1 (5 bases). Germline loops: CDR1 SGHTA, CDR2 FQGTGA. This CDR3 comprises 14 residues. The V and J ends lost 5 bases and 5 bases respectively, with 15 bases between them. In DNA form, the CDR3 reads TGTGCCAGCAGCCCCGGGGGACGAGGTACTGAAGCTTTCTTT. It codes for CASSPGGRGTEAFF.

This clone was counted only a few times. The chain couples TRBV21-1 to TRBJ1-1; no check of the table's D call, TRBD1, against the DNA was made. TRBV21-1 is labeled a pseudogene. This CDR3 contains 16 residues. The CDR3 DNA is TGTGCCAGCAGCAAAGCGCTTACAGGGGCTCACACTGAAGCTTTCTTT. This gives the protein CASSKALTGAHTEAFF.

The chain links TRBV7-9 to TRBJ1-1; weak D call: TRBD1 (6 bases). Trimming pared 6 bases from V and 7 bases from J, leaving 18 bases between. This CDR3 region has 14 residues. CDR1 is SEHNR, CDR2 FQNEAQ, per germline (reference sequence). The CDR3: CASSLNQNRVEAFF. In nucleotides, the CDR3 is TGTGCCAGCAGTCTCAACCAAAACAGGGTTGAAGCTTTCTTT.

A few counts support this clone. The chain links TRBV19 to TRBJ2-2; 11 positions match TRBD1. There are 17 residues in the CDR3. V shed 4 bases, J shed 6 bases, and the junction held 10 bases outside the gene matches. Germline CDR1 and CDR2: LNHDA and SQIVND (reference sequence). In DNA form, the CDR3 reads TGTGCCAGTAGTAGGGGAGGACAGGGGGCTCCAGCCGGGGAGCTGTTTTTT. Translation: CASSRGGQGAPAGELFF.

The genes are TRBV5-4 and TRBJ2-3; D is perhaps TRBD1 (5 bases). This CDR3 is 14 amino acids long. The V gene's germline CDR1 is SGHNT and CDR2 YYREEE (reference sequence). V dropped 4 bases and J dropped 2 bases, with 11 bases sitting between them. Here the CDR3 DNA reads TGTGCCAGCAGCCCTCAGGGAATCACAGATACGCAGTATTTT. Translation gives CASSPQGITDTQYF.

The chain carries TRBV7-2 and TRBJ1-2, with D possibly being TRBD1 (6 bases). This CDR3 has 13 amino acids. Trimming left V 4 bases short and J 6 bases short, with 12 bases between. CDR1 is SGHTA and CDR2 is FQGNSA in the germline V gene. CDR3 nucleotides: TGTGCCAGCAGCTGGGCAGGGGTTAATGGCTACACCTTC. It specifies CASSWAGVNGYTF.

The rearrangement uses TRBV28 and TRBJ1-3, with D possibly matching TRBD1 (5 bases). The V gene lost 1 base and the J gene lost 7 bases, with 14 bases spanning the gap. Germline lookup yields CDR1 MDHEN and CDR2 SYDVKM. The CDR3 loop spans 15 amino acids. Written as DNA, the CDR3 is TGTGCCAGCAGTTTATCCGGGGGAAGTGGGAACACCATATATTTT. Translated: CASSLSGGSGNTIYF.